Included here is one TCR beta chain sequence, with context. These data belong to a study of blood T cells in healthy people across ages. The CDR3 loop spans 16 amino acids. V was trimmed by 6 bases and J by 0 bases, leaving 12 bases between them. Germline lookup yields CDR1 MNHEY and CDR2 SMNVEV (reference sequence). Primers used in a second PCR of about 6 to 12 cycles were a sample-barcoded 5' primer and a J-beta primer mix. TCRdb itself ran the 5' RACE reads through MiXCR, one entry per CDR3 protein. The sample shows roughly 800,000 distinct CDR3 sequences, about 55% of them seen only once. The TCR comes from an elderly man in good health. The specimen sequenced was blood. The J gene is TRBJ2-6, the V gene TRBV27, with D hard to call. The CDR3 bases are TGTGCCAGCAGGCTAACACGGCTCTCTGGGGCCAACGTCCTGACTTTC. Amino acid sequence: CASRLTRLSGANVLTF.